This T cell receptor beta chain was sequenced during a study of CD8+ T cells in alopecia areata. With 5 bases removed from V and 7 bases from J, the gap between germline ends came to 17 bases. This CDR3 spans 13 amino acids. From germline, CDR1 is SQVTM and CDR2 ANQGSEA. It was cDNA, reverse transcribed from extracted RNA, that served as the sequencing template. Measured with immunoSEQ multiplex PCR; TCRdb has only the in-frame clones, and not every one. In the table there are under 250,000 clones, 66% of which are singletons. Treatment given: oral pan-JAK inhibitor, 5-10 mg twice daily. Regarding the study as a whole: Many expanded lesional clones remained in scalp and blood on tofacitinib.

Concerning this clone: As yet, its antigen is unknown.

The clonotype originates from a human donor with alopecia areata. The chain couples TRBV29-1 to TRBJ1-2; D ambiguous. The sample here was CD4+ T cells sorted from blood, taken at week 44, from a patient treated with tofacitinib. In nucleotides, the CDR3 is TGCAGCGTTCTGCTACCTTCCCGTATTGGCTACACCTTC. It encodes CSVLLPSRIGYTF.